These T cell receptor beta chains were read from a single sample in a study of blood T cell repertoires in COVID-19. Data came from immunoSEQ multiplex PCR; TCRdb stores just in-frame clones and leaves some out. The profile shows about 18,000 clones, more than 70% of them singletons. The sample comprised PBMCs or T cells enriched from blood (not recorded which). These receptor sequences come from a woman in her 30s who had recovered from COVID-19. The CDR3 runs from the conserved cysteine through the conserved F or W. D genes are given only for firm matches. Expanded clones are given a class, and other clones once, few, many or no size at all.

clone_size | d_call | j_call | v_call | cdr3_aa | cdr3_nt
NA | TRBD1 | TRBJ2-7 | TRBV5-1 | CASSLGQGPSYEQYF | TGCGCCAGCAGCCTGGGACAGGGGCCATCCTACGAGCAGTACTTC
NA | TRBD1 | TRBJ1-6 | TRBV7-2 | CASSSVGGQAYSPLHF | TGTGCCAGCAGCTCCGTAGGGGGACAGGCCTATTCACCCCTCCACTTT
NA | NA | TRBJ2-1 | TRBV5-1 | CASSLGGDHYNEQFF | TGCGCCAGCAGCTTGGGGGGGGACCACTACAATGAGCAGTTCTTC
NA | NA | TRBJ1-1 | TRBV6-4 | CASRRTGGRAFF | TGTGCCAGCAGAAGAACCGGAGGGAGAGCTTTCTTT
NA | NA | TRBJ1-1 | TRBV19 | CASSFQGSTEAFF | TGTGCCAGTAGTTTTCAGGGGTCCACTGAAGCTTTCTTT
NA | TRBD2 | TRBJ2-3 | TRBV7-3 | CASSLTGTSGQDTQYF | TGTGCCAGCAGCTTGACCGGGACTAGCGGGCAAGATACGCAGTATTTT
NA | NA | TRBJ1-5 | TRBV6-5 | CASRARSVQGQPQHF | TGTGCCAGTCGAGCTAGGTCCGTTCAGGGTCAGCCCCAGCATTTT
NA | NA | TRBJ1-6 | TRBV10-1 | CASSDAGDYNSPLHF | TGCGCCAGCAGTGATGCAGGGGACTATAATTCACCCCTCCACTTT
NA | NA | TRBJ2-1 | TRBV30 | CAWSLVNNEQFF | TGTGCCTGGAGCCTAGTTAATAATGAGCAGTTCTTC
NA | TRBD1 | TRBJ2-5 | TRBV19 | CASSIRTGGKETQYF | TGTGCCAGTAGTATTCGGACAGGGGGAAAAGAGACCCAGTACTTC
NA | NA | TRBJ2-3 | TRBV5-1 | CASSFGGGNTDTQYF | TGCGCCAGCAGCTTTGGAGGGGGCAACACAGATACGCAGTATTTT
NA | NA | TRBJ1-6 | TRBV10-3 | CAIRPGLEGNSPLHF | TGTGCCATCAGACCCGGACTGGAGGGGAATTCACCCCTCCACTTT
NA | NA | TRBJ1-5 | TRBV7-9 | CASSPGDYSNQPQHF | TGTGCCAGCAGCCCAGGGGATTATAGCAATCAGCCCCAGCATTTT
NA | TRBD1 | TRBJ1-6 | TRBV13 | CASSLSGGYNSPLHF | TGTGCCAGCAGCTTATCAGGGGGCTATAATTCACCCCTCCACTTT
once | TRBD2 | TRBJ2-1 | TRBV7-2 | CASSQRGGHDEQFF | TGTGCCAGCAGTCAGCGGGGGGGCCACGATGAGCAGTTCTTC
NA | NA | TRBJ1-2 | TRBV25-1 | CASSEYFSLQAGGYTF | TGTGCCAGCAGTGAATATTTCAGCTTACAAGCGGGAGGCTACACCTTC
NA | NA | TRBJ1-3 | TRBV9 | CASSVAAAGNTIYF | TGTGCCAGCAGCGTCGCGGCGGCGGGAAACACCATATATTTT
NA | NA | TRBJ1-1 | TRBV9 | CASSVAVNTEAFF | TGTGCCAGCAGCGTAGCAGTGAACACTGAAGCTTTCTTT
NA | NA | TRBJ2-7 | TRBV6-1 | CASSEAGGEQYF | TGTGCCAGCAGTGAAGCAGGGGGCGAGCAGTACTTC
NA | NA | TRBJ2-7 | TRBV24-1 | CATSNPRGEQYF | TGTGCCACCAGTAATCCTAGAGGCGAGCAGTACTTC
NA | NA | TRBJ2-1 | TRBV7-2 | CASSSARAGNHDEQFF | TGTGCCAGCAGCTCTGCTCGGGCCGGGAACCACGATGAGCAGTTCTTC
NA | NA | TRBJ2-1 | TRBV12-3/TRBV12-4 | CASSFSRYEQFF | TGTGCCAGCAGTTTTAGTCGGTATGAGCAGTTCTTC
NA | NA | TRBJ2-5 | TRBV28 | CASSPRTRGAETQYF | TGTGCCAGCAGTCCGCGGACTAGGGGGGCAGAGACCCAGTACTTC
NA | NA | TRBJ1-1 | TRBV19 | CASSADRWGGNTEAFF | TGTGCCAGTAGTGCGGACAGATGGGGGGGTAACACTGAAGCTTTCTTT
few | NA | TRBJ2-3 | TRBV7-3 | CASSLYDEGTQYF | TGTGCCAGCAGCCTGTATGACGAGGGTACGCAGTATTTT
NA | TRBD1 | TRBJ1-1 | TRBV11-3 | CASSLTGGDSTEAFF | TGTGCCAGCAGCTTAACAGGGGGCGATTCCACTGAAGCTTTCTTT
NA | NA | TRBJ1-2 | TRBV12-3/TRBV12-4 | CASSLQGAYGYTF | TGTGCCAGCAGTTTACAAGGGGCGTATGGCTACACCTTC
NA | NA | TRBJ2-7 | TRBV6-5 | CASSRSRVNSYEQYF | TGTGCCAGCAGCCGCTCTCGGGTGAACTCCTACGAGCAGTACTTC
NA | NA | TRBJ2-2 | TRBV30 | CAWNTNTGELFF | TGTGCCTGGAACACGAACACCGGGGAGCTGTTTTTT
NA | TRBD2 | TRBJ2-7 | TRBV5-1 | CASSQGGLAGKLYEQYF | TGCGCCAGCAGCCAAGGAGGGCTAGCGGGGAAACTCTACGAGCAGTACTTC
once | TRBD1 | TRBJ2-7 | TRBV12-3/TRBV12-4 | CASRTGFEQYF | TGTGCCAGCAGGACAGGGTTTGAGCAGTACTTC
NA | NA | TRBJ1-2 | TRBV10-3 | CAIGDSTGDPNYGYTF | TGTGCCATCGGGGATTCCACAGGAGATCCTAACTATGGCTACACCTTC
once | NA | TRBJ2-7 | TRBV6-5 | CASSYSFLSEQYF | TGTGCCAGCAGTTACTCCTTCCTCTCCGAGCAGTACTTC
NA | NA | TRBJ2-1 | TRBV6-5 | CASSYGQNNEQFF | TGTGCCAGCAGTTACGGACAGAACAATGAGCAGTTCTTC
NA | NA | TRBJ2-1 | TRBV5-1 | CASTRLASSSYNEQFF | TGCGCCAGCACCCGATTAGCGTCGAGCTCCTACAATGAGCAGTTCTTC
NA | NA | TRBJ1-1 | TRBV13 | CASSENRYEAFF | TGTGCCAGCAGCGAAAACAGATATGAAGCTTTCTTT
NA | NA | TRBJ1-1 | TRBV2 | CASSAGGSGEAFF | TGTGCCAGCAGTGCGGGGGGGTCAGGGGAAGCTTTCTTT
NA | TRBD1 | TRBJ1-1 | TRBV27 | CASSLTGQTMNTEAFF | TGTGCCAGCAGTTTAACGGGACAGACCATGAACACTGAAGCTTTCTTT
NA | NA | TRBJ2-2 | TRBV19 | CASSIVTGNTGELFF | TGTGCCAGTAGTATTGTGACGGGGAACACCGGGGAGCTGTTTTTT
NA | NA | TRBJ2-1 | TRBV18 | CASSRYSEQFF | TGTGCCAGCTCACGGTATAGTGAGCAGTTCTTC
NA | NA | TRBJ1-5 | TRBV2 | CASNRGSNQPQHF | TGTGCCAGCAATCGGGGGAGCAATCAGCCCCAGCATTTT
NA | NA | TRBJ2-7 | TRBV5-6 | CASRTGSSYEQYF | TGTGCCAGCAGAACCGGGTCCTCCTACGAGCAGTACTTC
NA | NA | TRBJ2-7 | TRBV11-3 | CASSLDRGEQYF | TGTGCCAGCAGCTTAGATCGGGGGGAGCAGTACTTC
NA | NA | TRBJ2-7 | TRBV12-3/TRBV12-4 | CASSSSPEPEQYF | TGTGCCAGCAGTTCCTCTCCTGAGCCCGAGCAGTACTTC
few | TRBD2 | TRBJ2-1 | TRBV11-3 | CASSDGGGAYNEQFF | TGTGCCAGCAGCGATGGCGGGGGGGCCTACAATGAGCAGTTCTTC
NA | TRBD1 | TRBJ1-5 | TRBV7-2 | CASSRDRSNQPQHF | TGTGCCAGCAGCCGGGACAGGAGCAATCAGCCCCAGCATTTT
NA | NA | TRBJ1-2 | TRBV6-2/TRBV6-3 | CASSYGGVGVQVGYTF | TGTGCCAGCAGTTACGGTGGGGTCGGGGTCCAGGTTGGCTACACCTTC
NA | TRBD2 | TRBJ2-1 | TRBV7-3 | CASSQSGGAVDEQFF | TGTGCCAGCAGTCAAAGCGGGGGGGCCGTGGATGAGCAGTTCTTC
NA | TRBD2 | TRBJ2-2 | TRBV6-4 | CASSEASGVNTGELFF | TGTGCCAGCAGTGAAGCTAGCGGAGTAAACACCGGGGAGCTGTTTTTT
NA | TRBD1 | TRBJ1-6 | TRBV5-1 | CASSLLGDSNSPLHF | TGCGCCAGCAGCCTGCTGGGGGACAGCAATTCACCCCTCCACTTT
NA | NA | TRBJ2-5 | TRBV2 | CASISGGSETQYF | TGTGCCAGCATCTCCGGGGGATCAGAGACCCAGTACTTC
NA | NA | TRBJ1-1 | TRBV6-5 | CASTNGGSTEAFF | TGTGCCAGCACCAACGGGGGAAGCACTGAAGCTTTCTTT